These 9 T cell receptor beta chains originate from one sample sequenced in a study of blood T cell repertoires in COVID-19. TCRdb's copy holds only in-frame clones and misses some; the assay was immunoSEQ multiplex PCR. The repertoire includes about 150,000 clones, less than 90% of them detected once, and roughly 13% sits in the top ten. The sample consisted of peripheral blood. The receptors here all came from a man aged 18 to 29 with active or convalescent COVID-19.

V usage is TRBV4-3 and J usage is TRBJ1-6, with a weak D call TRBD1 (6 bases). The V end lost 0 bases, the J end lost 10 bases, and 13 bases lay between the germline ends. This CDR3 has 15 residues. Germline lookup yields CDR1 LGHNA and CDR2 YSLEER. The CDR3 loop is CASSQESRGRSPLHF. The CDR3 bases are TGCGCCAGCAGCCAAGAGAGCAGGGGAAGATCACCCCTCCACTTT.

The chain recombines TRBV19 with TRBJ1-2; D perhaps matches TRBD1 (6 bases). The CDR3 contains 15 residues. Germline loops: CDR1 LNHDA, CDR2 SQIVND (reference sequence). The V end lost 7 bases, the J end lost 7 bases, and 22 bases lay between the germline ends. The CDR3 DNA follows: TGTGCCAGTACACCCGAACTCACAGGGTATTCTGGCTACACCTTC. Its translation is CASTPELTGYSGYTF.

This clone was counted between two and nine times. V usage is TRBV20-1 and J usage is TRBJ1-1; no firm D call. This CDR3 is built from 11 residues. Trimming removed 3 bases from V and 6 bases from J, with 8 bases in between. Germline CDR1 is DFQATT and CDR2 is SNEGSKA (reference sequence). The DNA for the CDR3 is TGCAGTGCTAGCCTTAGCGCTGAAGCTTTCTTT. This translates into CSASLSAEAFF.

This clone appeared once. The gene calls are TRBV6-7 and TRBJ1-2, with D perhaps matching TRBD1 (5 bases). TRBV6-7 qualifies as an ORF whose function is uncertain. Trimming shortened V by 0 bases and J by 6 bases, and 11 bases separated the two germline ends. The CDR3 length is 14 residues. Written as DNA, the CDR3 is TGTGCCAGCAGTTACTCGGAGGGGTTCCATGGCTACACCTTC. This gives the protein CASSYSEGFHGYTF.

This clone appeared once. The chain has TRBV15 and TRBJ1-5; D gene uncertain. Germline lookup yields CDR1 LNHNV and CDR2 YYDKDF (reference sequence). V lost 0 bases and J lost 4, with 4 bases in between. This CDR3 spans 13 amino acids. The CDR3 DNA follows: TGTGCCACCAGCAGAGACCGGAATCAGCCCCAGCATTTT. Encoded protein: CATSRDRNQPQHF.

V and J are TRBV19 and TRBJ2-1; no clear D gene. V shed 2 bases and J shed 6 bases, with 8 bases lying between them. The CDR3 sequence is 13 residues long. Germline loops: CDR1 LNHDA, CDR2 SQIVND (reference sequence). DNA of the CDR3: TGTGCCAGTAGTATATCGCCGGTCAATGAGCAGTTCTTC. It encodes CASSISPVNEQFF.

The chain recombines TRBV10-3 with TRBJ1-6; 8 bases map to TRBD1. Germline V gives CDR1 ENHRY, CDR2 SYGVKD. Trimming cost V 8 bases and J 7 bases; bases outside gene matches: 4. The CDR3 totals 13 residues. CDR3 in amino acids: CAICRGQNSPLHF. In nucleotides, the CDR3 is TGTGCCATCTGCAGGGGGCAAAATTCACCCCTCCACTTT.

The gene calls are TRBV24-1 and TRBJ2-1, with 9 bases identical to TRBD1. In germline, CDR1 is KGHDR, CDR2 SFDVKD. CDR3 length: 17 amino acids. Trimming cost V 6 bases and J 5 bases; bases outside gene matches: 13. CDR3 region: CATSLATGTGQDNEQFF. The CDR3 DNA reads TGTGCCACCAGTCTGGCAACCGGGACAGGGCAAGACAATGAGCAGTTCTTC.

This sequence joins TRBV4-2 and TRBJ1-2, with a tentative D call TRBD1 (6 bases). CDR3 size: 16 residues. V was clipped by 0 bases and J by 4 bases, with 15 bases between them. Per the germline V gene, CDR1 is LGHNA and CDR2 is YNFKEQ. Here the CDR3 reads CASSQEALGGAYGYTF. For the CDR3, the DNA is TGTGCCAGCAGCCAAGAGGCCCTGGGGGGGGCCTATGGCTACACCTTC.